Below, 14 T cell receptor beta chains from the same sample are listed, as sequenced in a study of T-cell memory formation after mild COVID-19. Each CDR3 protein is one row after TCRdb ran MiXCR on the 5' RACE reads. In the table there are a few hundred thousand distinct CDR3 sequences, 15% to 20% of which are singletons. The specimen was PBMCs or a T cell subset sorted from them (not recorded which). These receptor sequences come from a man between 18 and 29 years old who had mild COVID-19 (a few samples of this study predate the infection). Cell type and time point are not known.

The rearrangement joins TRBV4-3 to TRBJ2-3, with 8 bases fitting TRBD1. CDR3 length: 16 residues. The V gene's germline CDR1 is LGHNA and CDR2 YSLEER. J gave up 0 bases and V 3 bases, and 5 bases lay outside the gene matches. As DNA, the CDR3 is TGCGCCAGCAGCCACTTCGACAGGGGTAGCACAGATACGCAGTATTTT. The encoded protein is CASSHFDRGSTDTQYF.

The DNA for the CDR3 is TGCAGGGGAGCCTCGGGCCAAATAAACACTGAAGCTTTCTTT. Residues: CRGASGQINTEAFF. The V and J genes are TRBV20-1 and TRBJ1-1; no definite D call. The CDR3 runs to 14 residues. Germline CDR1 DFQATT, CDR2 SNEGSKA (reference sequence).

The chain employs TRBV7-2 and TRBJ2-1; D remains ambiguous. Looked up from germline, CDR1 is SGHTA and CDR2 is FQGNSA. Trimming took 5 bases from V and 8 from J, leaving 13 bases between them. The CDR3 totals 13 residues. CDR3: CASSREARYEQFF. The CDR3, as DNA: TGTGCCAGCAGCCGAGAGGCGCGGTATGAGCAGTTCTTC.

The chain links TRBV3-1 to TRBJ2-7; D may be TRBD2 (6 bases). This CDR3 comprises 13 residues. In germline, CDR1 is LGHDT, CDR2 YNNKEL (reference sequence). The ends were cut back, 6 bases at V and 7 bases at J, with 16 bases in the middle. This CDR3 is CASRGTARGEQYF. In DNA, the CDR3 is TGTGCCAGCAGGGGGACTGCCCGGGGGGAGCAGTACTTC.

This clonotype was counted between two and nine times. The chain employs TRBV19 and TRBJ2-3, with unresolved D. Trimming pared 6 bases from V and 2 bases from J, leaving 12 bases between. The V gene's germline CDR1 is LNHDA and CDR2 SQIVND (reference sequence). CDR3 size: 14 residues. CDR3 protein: CASRSLSLTDTQYF. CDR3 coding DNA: TGTGCCAGTAGGAGCCTTTCTCTCACAGATACGCAGTATTTT.

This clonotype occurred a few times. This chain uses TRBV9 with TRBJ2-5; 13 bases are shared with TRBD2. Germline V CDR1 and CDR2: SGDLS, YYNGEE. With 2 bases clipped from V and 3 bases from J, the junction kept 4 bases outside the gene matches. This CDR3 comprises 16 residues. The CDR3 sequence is CASSVGLAGAEETQYF. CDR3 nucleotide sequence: TGTGCCAGCAGCGTCGGACTAGCGGGGGCTGAAGAGACCCAGTACTTC.

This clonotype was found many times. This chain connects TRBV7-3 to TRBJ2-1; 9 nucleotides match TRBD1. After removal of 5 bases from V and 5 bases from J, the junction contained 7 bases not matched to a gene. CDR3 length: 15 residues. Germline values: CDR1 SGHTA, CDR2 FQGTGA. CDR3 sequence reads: CASSPGTGFDNEQFF. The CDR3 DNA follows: TGTGCCAGCAGCCCCGGGACAGGGTTCGACAATGAGCAGTTCTTC.

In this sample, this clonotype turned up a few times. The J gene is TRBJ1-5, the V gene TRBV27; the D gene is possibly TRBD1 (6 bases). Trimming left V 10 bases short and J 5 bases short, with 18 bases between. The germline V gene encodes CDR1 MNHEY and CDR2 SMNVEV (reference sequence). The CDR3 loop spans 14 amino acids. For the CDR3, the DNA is TGTGCCACCCAATGGCAGGGGAAAGATCAGCCCCAGCATTTT. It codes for CATQWQGKDQPQHF.

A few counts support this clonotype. This CDR3 reads CSARDPLYNEQFF. CDR3 nucleotides: TGCAGTGCTAGAGACCCCTTATACAATGAGCAGTTCTTC. The chain employs TRBV20-1 and TRBJ2-1; D is undetermined. This CDR3 spans 13 amino acids. Germline CDR1 reads DFQATT; CDR2 reads SNEGSKA (reference sequence). With 0 bases removed from V and 4 bases from J, the gap between germline ends came to 7 bases.

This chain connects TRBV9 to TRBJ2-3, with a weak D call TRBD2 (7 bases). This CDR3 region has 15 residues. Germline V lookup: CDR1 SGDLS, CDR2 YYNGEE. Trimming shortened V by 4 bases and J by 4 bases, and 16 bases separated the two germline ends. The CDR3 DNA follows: TGTGCCAGCAGCCCATCGGGGGGCCGCCCAGATACGCAGTATTTT. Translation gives CASSPSGGRPDTQYF.

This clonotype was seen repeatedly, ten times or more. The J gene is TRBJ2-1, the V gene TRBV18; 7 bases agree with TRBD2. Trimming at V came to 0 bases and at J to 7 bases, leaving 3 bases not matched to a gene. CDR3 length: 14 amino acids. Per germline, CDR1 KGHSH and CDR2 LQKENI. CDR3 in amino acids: CASSPPRGVNEQFF. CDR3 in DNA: TGTGCCAGCTCACCACCCCGGGGGGTGAATGAGCAGTTCTTC. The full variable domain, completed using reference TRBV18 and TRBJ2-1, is NAGVMQNPRHLVRRRGQEARLRCSPMKGHSHVYWYRQLPEEGLKFMVYLQKENIIDESGMPKERFSAEFPKEGPSILRIQQVVRGDSAAYFCASSPPRGVNEQFFGPGTRLTVL.

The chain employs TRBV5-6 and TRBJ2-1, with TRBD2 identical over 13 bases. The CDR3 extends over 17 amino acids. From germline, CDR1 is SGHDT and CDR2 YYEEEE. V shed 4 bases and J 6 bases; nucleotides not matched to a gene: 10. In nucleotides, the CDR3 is TGTGCCAGCAGCACACCTGGGACTAGCGGGGCCCCCAATGAGCAGTTCTTC. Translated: CASSTPGTSGAPNEQFF.

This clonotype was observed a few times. CDR3 coding DNA: TGTGCCAGCAGTGAGGGGCCTAACACTGAAGCTTTCTTT. Translated, it gives CASSEGPNTEAFF. The rearrangement links TRBV7-9 to TRBJ1-1; perhaps TRBD1 as D (5 bases). Between the trimmed V and J ends, which lost 6 bases and 2 bases, there was a span of 10 bases. The V gene's germline CDR1 is SEHNR and CDR2 FQNEAQ (reference sequence). The CDR3 length is 13 residues.

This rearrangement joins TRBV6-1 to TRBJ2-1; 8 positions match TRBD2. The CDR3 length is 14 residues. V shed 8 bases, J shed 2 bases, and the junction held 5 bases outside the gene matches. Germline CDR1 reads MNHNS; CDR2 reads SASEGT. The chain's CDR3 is CASESGGTYNEQFF. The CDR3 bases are TGTGCCAGCGAAAGCGGGGGAACCTACAATGAGCAGTTCTTC.